This T cell receptor beta chain was identified in a study of blood T cell repertoires in COVID-19. Study information: Sample material is recorded as cDNA or gDNA derived from T cells, B-cell-depleted T cells, or PBMCs.

Generated by immunoSEQ multiplex PCR, the TCRdb table keeps only in-frame clones and is missing some. This sample has a few hundred thousand clones, with about 90% found just once. On this clone: Within the sample, other DNA sequences also encode this same CDR3.

With 3 bases clipped from V and 4 bases from J, the junction kept 0 bases outside the gene matches. The CDR3 loop spans 13 amino acids. Germline-derived CDR1 and CDR2 are KGHSH and LQKENI. The chain is built from TRBV18 and TRBJ1-5; 7 nucleotides agree with TRBD1. Sequences were obtained from PBMCs or T cells enriched from blood (not recorded which). The sequence was collected from a woman in her forties or fifties who had been exposed to COVID-19. The CDR3 DNA is TGTGCCAGCTCACCGGACAGGAATCAGCCCCAGCATTTT. Amino acids: CASSPDRNQPQHF.